The 23 T cell receptor beta chains below all came from one sample that was sequenced in a study of T cell responses to AZD1222 COVID-19 vaccine. Sequenced by immunoSEQ multiplex PCR; TCRdb stores in-frame clones only, minus some. Here the sample spans roughly 150,000 clones, around 93% being singletons. The source was peripheral blood, collected on day 0 of AZD1222 vaccination. The receptors come from an adult in good health.

The V and J genes are TRBV4-3 and TRBJ1-2; tentative D call: TRBD1 (6 bases). From germline, CDR1 is LGHNA and CDR2 YSLEER. The CDR3 is made up of 16 amino acids. The V end lost 0 bases, the J end lost 4 bases, and 15 bases lay between the germline ends. For the CDR3, the DNA is TGCGCCAGCAGCCAAGACCTAGGGGGGTCCTCCTATGGCTACACCTTC. Translated: CASSQDLGGSSYGYTF.

This clone was detected once. This chain links TRBV9 with TRBJ2-7; D is ambiguous. In germline, CDR1 is SGDLS, CDR2 YYNGEE. The CDR3 extends over 14 amino acids. Trimming shortened V by 2 bases and J by 1 base, and 10 bases separated the two germline ends. The CDR3 region has the DNA TGTGCCAGCAGCGTTCAGACGAATTCCTACGAGCAGTACTTC. The encoded protein is CASSVQTNSYEQYF.

The chain combines TRBV18 with TRBJ1-4; D gene uncertain. Germline loops: CDR1 KGHSH, CDR2 LQKENI. This CDR3 region has 16 residues. V gave up 4 bases and J gave up 3 bases, with 15 bases separating them. The CDR3 reads CASSQSPGGANEKLFF. The CDR3 DNA reads as TGTGCCAGCTCACAATCCCCCGGAGGAGCTAATGAAAAACTGTTTTTT.

V is TRBV5-4 and J is TRBJ2-7; 8 positions match TRBD1. The CDR3 loop spans 14 amino acids. In germline, CDR1 is SGHNT, CDR2 YYREEE (reference sequence). V lost 4 bases to trimming and J lost 4 bases; unmatched junction nucleotides: 7. The CDR3 loop reads CASSPGQGPYEQYF. For the CDR3, the DNA is TGTGCCAGCAGCCCCGGACAGGGACCTTACGAGCAGTACTTC.

The chain has TRBV19 and TRBJ1-1, with 8 nucleotides matching TRBD1. Germline V gene lookup returns CDR1 LNHDA and CDR2 SQIVND (reference sequence). V shed 0 bases and J 1 base; nucleotides not matched to a gene: 4. The length of the CDR3 is 16 residues. The CDR3: CASSIDGQGPNTEAFF. The CDR3 DNA sequence: TGTGCCAGTAGTATAGATGGACAGGGCCCGAACACTGAAGCTTTCTTT.

The chain uses TRBV19 and TRBJ2-7; perhaps D is TRBD1 or TRBD2 (5 bases each). CDR1 is LNHDA and CDR2 is SQIVND in the germline V gene (reference sequence). Between the trimmed V and J ends, which lost 2 bases and 4 bases, there was a span of 15 bases. The CDR3 contains 15 residues. The CDR3 bases are TGTGCCAGTAGTATATGGGGGTCACGCCTTTACGAGCAGTACTTC. The encoded protein is CASSIWGSRLYEQYF.

The chain carries TRBV2 and TRBJ2-1, with 8 bases identical to TRBD1. The germline V gene encodes CDR1 SNHLY and CDR2 FYNNEI. The V gene end was trimmed by 6 bases and the J gene end by 2 bases; junction bases not matched to a gene: 6. The CDR3 sequence is 15 residues long. CDR3 amino acids: CASRLTGDPYNEQFF. In DNA form, the CDR3 reads TGTGCCAGCAGATTGACAGGGGACCCCTACAATGAGCAGTTCTTC.

CDR3 sequence (DNA): TGTGCCAGCAGTGGCCTCCGAAACGACGAGCAGTACTTC. Protein product: CASSGLRNDEQYF. This sequence joins TRBV12-3 or TRBV12-4 and TRBJ2-7; no definite D call. The CDR3 is 13 residues long. V lost 5 bases, J lost 5 bases, and 13 bases lay in between.

This clone has just one count. The chain carries TRBV18 and TRBJ2-3; D ambiguous. Germline V CDR1 and CDR2: KGHSH, LQKENI. The CDR3 contains 17 residues. V was pared by 2 bases and J by 0 bases, with 15 bases between. The CDR3 DNA follows: TGTGCCAGCTCACCATCGTTGGTTGGGAAAAGCACAGATACGCAGTATTTT. This gives the protein CASSPSLVGKSTDTQYF.

The chain couples TRBV9 to TRBJ2-1; D uncertain. This CDR3 region has 15 residues. Germline-derived CDR1 and CDR2 are SGDLS and YYNGEE. The germline V and J ends were trimmed by 1 base and 4 bases, with 12 bases remaining between them. CDR3 DNA sequence: TGTGCCAGCAGCGTATGGCAGACTTTATACAATGAGCAGTTCTTC. Translated, it gives CASSVWQTLYNEQFF.

This chain joins TRBV7-2 and TRBJ2-5, with 11 bases that match TRBD2. With V trimmed by 3 bases and J by 5 bases, 8 bases remained unmatched. The CDR3 runs to 16 residues. Germline CDR1 reads SGHTA; CDR2 reads FQGNSA. For the CDR3, the DNA is TGTGCCAGCAGCTTGGGTCGACTAGCGGGGATGGAGACCCAGTACTTC. This sequence encodes CASSLGRLAGMETQYF.

This rearrangement joins TRBV2 to TRBJ1-3; D gene unclear. This CDR3 has 14 amino acids. The V gene's germline CDR1 is SNHLY and CDR2 FYNNEI. V gave up 4 bases and J gave up 0 bases, with 7 bases separating them. The CDR3, as DNA: TGTGCCAGCAGTGTTGGGAGCTCTGGAAACACCATATATTTT. This encodes CASSVGSSGNTIYF.

This clone was seen just once. This chain connects TRBV6-5 to TRBJ2-1; weak D call: TRBD1 (6 bases). Trimming took off 0 bases at V and 9 bases at J, with 18 bases between the two ends. The CDR3 is 16 amino acids. CDR1 MNHEY and CDR2 SVGAGI come from the germline V gene. The CDR3 bases are TGTGCCAGCAGTTACTCACCGGGACACGGGCAGGGTGAGCAGTTCTTC. This encodes CASSYSPGHGQGEQFF.

This clone has just one count. The rearrangement uses TRBV5-4 and TRBJ2-3; D unresolved. CDR1 and CDR2 from the germline V gene are SGHNT and YYREEE (reference sequence). Trimming left V 0 bases short and J 5 bases short, with 10 bases between. CDR3 length: 14 amino acids. The CDR3 DNA reads TGTGCCAGCAGCTTGGGACGGATCTTAGATACGCAGTATTTT. This gives the protein CASSLGRILDTQYF.

V and J are TRBV18 and TRBJ1-2; no definite D call. Trimming stripped 3 bases from V and 5 bases from J, with 16 bases between. This CDR3 comprises 15 residues. Germline V gene data show CDR1 as KGHSH and CDR2 as LQKENI. The CDR3 sequence: CASSPLEVSGYGYTF. The CDR3 coding sequence is TGTGCCAGCTCACCCCTCGAGGTTTCTGGTTATGGCTACACCTTC.

The chain recombines TRBV10-3 with TRBJ2-7; D is undetermined. Germline-derived CDR1 and CDR2 are ENHRY and SYGVKD. The CDR3 loop spans 13 amino acids. Trimming left V 4 bases short and J 2 bases short, with 9 bases between. CDR3 nucleotide sequence: TGTGCCATCAGTGGTGGTGGGGCCTACGAGCAGTACTTC. The encoded protein is CAISGGGAYEQYF.

The chain couples TRBV10-3 to TRBJ1-2, with D unresolved. CDR1 and CDR2 from the germline V gene are ENHRY and SYGVKD. The CDR3 covers 15 residues. With 2 bases removed from V and 4 bases from J, the gap between germline ends came to 14 bases. CDR3 sequence reads: CAISEGEGTLYGYTF. DNA for the CDR3: TGTGCCATCAGTGAGGGTGAGGGTACCCTCTATGGCTACACCTTC.

This chain connects TRBV5-4 to TRBJ2-2; 11 bases are a match to TRBD2. The CDR3 is 14 amino acids. V dropped 4 bases and J dropped 7; count of bases not matched to a gene: 3. Germline V gene sequence: CDR1 SGHNT, CDR2 YYREEE (reference sequence). The CDR3 coding sequence is TGTGCCAGCAGCATGACTAGCGGGAACGGGGAGCTGTTTTTT. It encodes CASSMTSGNGELFF.

CDR3 sequence reads: CASSQTPGQGFWDTQYF. CDR3 DNA: TGCGCCAGCAGCCAAACGCCGGGACAGGGTTTTTGGGATACGCAGTATTTT. J is TRBJ2-3 and V is TRBV4-1, with TRBD1 matching 9 bases. This CDR3 contains 17 residues. V trimming: 2 bases; J trimming: 6 bases; junction bases outside the gene matches: 12. Germline values: CDR1 MGHRA, CDR2 YSYEKL.

The chain employs TRBV9 and TRBJ1-2; D unresolved. The V end lost 7 bases, the J end lost 4 bases, and 8 bases lay between the germline ends. CDR3 length: 11 amino acids. Germline V lookup: CDR1 SGDLS, CDR2 YYNGEE. CDR3 bases: TGTGCCAGCGGCGGCCCCTATGGCTACACCTTC. This gives the protein CASGGPYGYTF.

CDR3 sequence: CAISESTGRGAEGYTF. CDR3 bases: TGTGCCATCAGTGAGTCGACCGGTAGAGGGGCGGAAGGCTACACCTTC. This chain uses TRBV10-3 with TRBJ1-2, with a possible D match to TRBD1 (5 bases). V gave up 0 bases and J gave up 8 bases, with 19 bases separating them. The CDR3 sequence is 16 residues long. Looked up from germline, CDR1 is ENHRY and CDR2 is SYGVKD.

V gene TRBV7-8 combines with J gene TRBJ1-1; a weak D match, TRBD1 (5 bases). The V end was cut by 2 bases, the J end by 1 base, with 14 bases between. CDR1 is SGHVS and CDR2 is FQNEAQ in the germline V gene. The CDR3 runs to 16 residues. The CDR3 DNA follows: TGTGCCAGCAGCTTATCTCAGGGCTTGAAGAACACTGAAGCTTTCTTT. Its translation: CASSLSQGLKNTEAFF.

The chain carries TRBV11-3 and TRBJ2-1; tentatively, D is TRBD2 (6 bases). CDR3 length: 16 amino acids. CDR1 and CDR2 (germline): SGHNT, YENEEA. The ends were cut back, 5 bases at V and 0 bases at J, with 14 bases in the middle. CDR3 DNA sequence: TGTGCCAGCAGCCGCCTAACGGGAGCCTCCTACAATGAGCAGTTCTTC. It translates to CASSRLTGASYNEQFF. The full variable domain, with the rest looked up from reference TRBV11-3 and TRBJ2-1, is EAGVVQSPRYKIIEKKQPVAFWCNPISGHNTLYWYLQNLGQGPELLIRYENEEAVDDSQLPKDRFSAERLKGVDSTLKIQPAELGDSAVYLCASSRLTGASYNEQFFGPGTRLTVL.